These T cell receptor beta chains were read from a single sample in a study of blood T cell repertoires in COVID-19. This table comes from immunoSEQ multiplex PCR, and its TCRdb copy is limited to in-frame clones, with some not included. This sample yields approximately 140,000 clones, of which roughly 86% are seen a single time; roughly 3.4% belongs to the top ten. The sequencing input was PBMCs or T cells enriched from blood (not recorded which). The receptors were sampled from a woman in her fifties or sixties with acute COVID-19. Both conserved end residues are part of each CDR3. A D gene is named only where the DNA matches it firmly. Part of the rows lack a size; the others show once, few, many or a class for expanded clones.

d_call	clone_size	v_call	j_call	cdr3_nt	cdr3_aa
TRBD1	NA	TRBV7-3	TRBJ2-1	TGTGCCAGCAGCTCCAGTGGACAGGGTGGGAATGAGCAGTTCTTC	CASSSSGQGGNEQFF
TRBD1	NA	TRBV4-1	TRBJ2-2	TGCGCCAGCAGCCAAGATCCCAGACAGGGTCGGGCAGACGGGGAGCTGTTTTTT	CASSQDPRQGRADGELFF
NA	NA	TRBV19	TRBJ1-5	TGTGCCAGTAGTATCACCGAGGGCAATCAGCCCCAGCATTTT	CASSITEGNQPQHF
NA	NA	TRBV21-1	TRBJ2-1	TGTGCCAGCAGCAAAGTGGGGAGTGGGTACAATGAGCAGTTCTTC	CASSKVGSGYNEQFF
NA	NA	TRBV15	TRBJ2-6	TGTGCCACGGCCGGGGTACCCTTCTCTGGGGCCAACGTCCTGACTTTC	CATAGVPFSGANVLTF
NA	NA	TRBV27	TRBJ2-5	TGTGCCAGCAGTTTTCAGCGGCGAGAGACCCAGTACTTC	CASSFQRRETQYF
NA	NA	TRBV9	TRBJ2-1	TGTGCCAGCAGCGTAGGGACTGCGTACAATGAGCAGTTCTTC	CASSVGTAYNEQFF
NA	NA	TRBV6-9	TRBJ2-7	TGTGCCAGCAGTCCCCCGGACAGTGTGGGTGAAAACGAGCAGTACTTC	CASSPPDSVGENEQYF
NA	NA	TRBV6-5	TRBJ1-2	TGTGCCAGCAGTTATGACAGTTTTAACTATGGCTACACCTTC	CASSYDSFNYGYTF
TRBD1	NA	TRBV5-1	TRBJ1-2	TGCGCCAGCAGCGAAACAGGGGCCGCAGGGTGGGGCTACACCTTC	CASSETGAAGWGYTF
NA	NA	TRBV11-2	TRBJ1-1	TGTGCCAGCAGCTTAGGAGTAGGGGAAAGTCGAGCTTTCTTT	CASSLGVGESRAFF
NA	NA	TRBV18	TRBJ2-7	TGTGCCAGCTCACCGGGGCGGGAACCCTACGAGCAGTACTTC	CASSPGREPYEQYF
NA	NA	TRBV11-2	TRBJ2-7	TGTGCCAGCAGCTTAGCAGGGTCCTACGAGCAGTACTTC	CASSLAGSYEQYF
NA	once	TRBV6-5	TRBJ1-3	TGTGCCAGCAGTTACGACACCTCTGGAAACACCATATATTTT	CASSYDTSGNTIYF
TRBD1	NA	TRBV24-1	TRBJ1-2	TGTGCCACCAGTGATCAATCCGGGACAGGGGGCTACACCTTC	CATSDQSGTGGYTF
NA	NA	TRBV3-1/TRBV3-2	TRBJ1-1	TGTGCCAGCAGCCAGGGGGGGACCCTGAACACTGAAGCTTTCTTT	CASSQGGTLNTEAFF
NA	NA	TRBV24-1	TRBJ1-5	TGTGCCACCAGTGTTACAGGAGATCAGCCCCAGCATTTT	CATSVTGDQPQHF
TRBD1	NA	TRBV18	TRBJ2-5	TGTGCCAGCTCACCCGGGACAGATATTCAAGAGACCCAGTACTTC	CASSPGTDIQETQYF
TRBD2	NA	TRBV6-2/TRBV6-3	TRBJ2-7	TGTGCCAGCAGTCCAGGACTAGGCGAGCAGTACTTC	CASSPGLGEQYF
TRBD2	NA	TRBV24-1	TRBJ2-1	TGTGCCACCAGTGTGGCGGGAGGGGTCCACAATGAGCAGTTCTTC	CATSVAGGVHNEQFF
NA	NA	TRBV11-2	TRBJ2-5	TGTGCCAGCAGCTCCCAGAGGGAGACCCAGTACTTC	CASSSQRETQYF
TRBD2	NA	TRBV5-1	TRBJ2-1	TGCGCCAGCAGCCATCAACAGGGGGGACTAGCGGGAGGTAGTGAGCAGTTCTTC	CASSHQQGGLAGGSEQFF
NA	NA	TRBV14	TRBJ1-2	TGTGCCAGCAGCCAAAGCAACTATGGCTACACCTTC	CASSQSNYGYTF
NA	NA	TRBV29-1	TRBJ2-3	TGCAGCGTTGAGCGCGGGTGGAGCACAGATACGCAGTATTTT	CSVERGWSTDTQYF
NA	NA	TRBV12-3/TRBV12-4	TRBJ1-2	TGTGCCAGCAGTTTTCAGTCTCACGATGGCTACACCTTC	CASSFQSHDGYTF
NA	NA	TRBV29-1	TRBJ2-2	TGCAGCGTTGAGACTACAACGGACGGGGAGCTGTTTTTT	CSVETTTDGELFF
NA	NA	TRBV5-4	TRBJ1-2	TGTGCCAGCAGTTCCGGGACAACTACCACCTTC	CASSSGTTTTF
NA	NA	TRBV27	TRBJ2-3	TGTGCCAGCAGTGAAATCCGACTAGACACAGATACGCAGTATTTT	CASSEIRLDTDTQYF
TRBD2	NA	TRBV2	TRBJ2-1	TGTGCCAGCAGTCTTGGATACGGCGGGGGTGACAATGAGCAGTTCTTC	CASSLGYGGGDNEQFF
NA	NA	TRBV9	TRBJ2-7	TGTGCCAGCAGCGTAGGCCAGGGAAGGGCCCTCGAGCAGTACTTC	CASSVGQGRALEQYF
NA	NA	TRBV2	TRBJ1-3	TGTGCCAGCATAGCGGACTTAAGCTCTGGAAACACCATATATTTT	CASIADLSSGNTIYF
NA	few	TRBV3-1/TRBV3-2	TRBJ1-3	TGTGCCAGCAGCCGGAGTTACCTTGGAAACACCATATATTTT	CASSRSYLGNTIYF
TRBD1	NA	TRBV27	TRBJ2-3	TGTGCCAGCAGTCCAGGGGTTACAGGGGAAGGGGCAGATACGCAGTATTTT	CASSPGVTGEGADTQYF
TRBD2	NA	TRBV7-2	TRBJ2-1	TGTGCCAGCAGCTTCTACGCCCCGGGTAGCGGGTCAAACAATGAGCAGTTCTTC	CASSFYAPGSGSNNEQFF
TRBD2	NA	TRBV29-1	TRBJ2-1	TGCAGCCGGGGCGGCGCTAGCGGGGTCAAACCCTCCTACAATGAGCAGTTCTTC	CSRGGASGVKPSYNEQFF
TRBD1	NA	TRBV10-3	TRBJ2-1	TGTGCCATCAGTCCGGGACAGTTTTACAATGAGCAGTTCTTC	CAISPGQFYNEQFF
NA	NA	TRBV9	TRBJ2-6	TGTGCCAGCAGCGCCAAGGAGGACTCTGGGGCCAACGTCCTGACTTTC	CASSAKEDSGANVLTF
TRBD2	few	TRBV11-2	TRBJ2-3	TGTGCCAGCAGCACTAGCGGCGCTAGCACAGATACGCAGTATTTT	CASSTSGASTDTQYF
NA	NA	TRBV7-9	TRBJ1-5	TGTGCCAGCAGCTTAGACGGTAGCAATCAGCCCCAGCATTTT	CASSLDGSNQPQHF
TRBD2	NA	TRBV9	TRBJ2-1	TGTGCCAGCAGCGCCGCGGGAGGGCCTTACAATGAGCAGTTCTTC	CASSAAGGPYNEQFF
TRBD1	NA	TRBV27	TRBJ1-1	TGTGCCAGCAGACCCACAGGGGGCACTGAAGCTTTCTTT	CASRPTGGTEAFF
TRBD1	NA	TRBV3-1/TRBV3-2	TRBJ1-1	TGTGCCAGCAGCCCCACCGGGACAGGGAGCGAAGCTTTCTTT	CASSPTGTGSEAFF
NA	once	TRBV10-3	TRBJ1-1	TGTGCCACCAAGAGTGTGAACACTGAAGCTTTCTTT	CATKSVNTEAFF
TRBD1	NA	TRBV5-1	TRBJ1-1	TGCGCCAGCAGCCTAGGGACAGACCGCGGCACTGAAGCTTTCTTT	CASSLGTDRGTEAFF
NA	once	TRBV6-5	TRBJ1-5	TGTGCCAGCAGTCTGACACAATATAGCAATCAGCCCCAGCATTTT	CASSLTQYSNQPQHF
NA	NA	TRBV27	TRBJ2-5	TGTGCCAGCAGTTTGGATATGGGAGTCTCTAGGAAGACCCAGTACTTC	CASSLDMGVSRKTQYF
NA	NA	TRBV6-4	TRBJ2-7	TGTGCCAGCAGAAGACACGATACAGGGATCTACGAGCAGTACTTC	CASRRHDTGIYEQYF
TRBD1	NA	TRBV3-1/TRBV3-2	TRBJ2-7	TGTGCCAGCAGCCCGACAGGGGGAATTTACGAGCAGTACTTC	CASSPTGGIYEQYF
NA	few	TRBV11-3	TRBJ1-4	TGTGCCAGCAGCCCAGGTTTAAGTGCAACTAATGAAAAACTGTTTTTT	CASSPGLSATNEKLFF
NA	NA	TRBV24-1	TRBJ1-1	TGTGCCACCCGACTTGGATTGGGTACTGAAGCTTTCTTT	CATRLGLGTEAFF
TRBD2	NA	TRBV11-2	TRBJ2-1	TGTGCCAGCAGCCCGCAACTAGCGGGGGGCACTGAGCAGTTCTTC	CASSPQLAGGTEQFF
NA	NA	TRBV11-2	TRBJ2-1	TGTGCCAGCAGCTTAGGGGCCGGCTCCTACAATGAGCAGTTCTTC	CASSLGAGSYNEQFF
NA	NA	TRBV30	TRBJ1-5	TGTGCCTGGAGGGCAGGGGTTCTCAATCAGCCCCAGCATTTT	CAWRAGVLNQPQHF
TRBD2	NA	TRBV5-1	TRBJ2-7	TGCGCCAGCAGCCCCAGCCCAGAGCGGGAGGGGAACGAGCAGTACTTC	CASSPSPEREGNEQYF
NA	NA	TRBV25-1	TRBJ2-1	TGTGCCAGCAGTGAATCTAGGTCGCGGAGTAATTACAATGAGCAGTTCTTC	CASSESRSRSNYNEQFF
NA	NA	TRBV27	TRBJ2-7	TGTGCCAGCAGCCGAATACTAGTTTCCCCCCACGAGCAGTACTTC	CASSRILVSPHEQYF
NA	NA	TRBV1	TRBJ2-1	TGCACCAGCAGCCCCGGAGGACTAGCGGGAGGTGAGCAGTTCTTC	CTSSPGGLAGGEQFF
NA	once	TRBV28	TRBJ1-2	TGTGCCAGCAGTTTTGGGGGCCCCGGCCACTATGGCTACACCTTC	CASSFGGPGHYGYTF